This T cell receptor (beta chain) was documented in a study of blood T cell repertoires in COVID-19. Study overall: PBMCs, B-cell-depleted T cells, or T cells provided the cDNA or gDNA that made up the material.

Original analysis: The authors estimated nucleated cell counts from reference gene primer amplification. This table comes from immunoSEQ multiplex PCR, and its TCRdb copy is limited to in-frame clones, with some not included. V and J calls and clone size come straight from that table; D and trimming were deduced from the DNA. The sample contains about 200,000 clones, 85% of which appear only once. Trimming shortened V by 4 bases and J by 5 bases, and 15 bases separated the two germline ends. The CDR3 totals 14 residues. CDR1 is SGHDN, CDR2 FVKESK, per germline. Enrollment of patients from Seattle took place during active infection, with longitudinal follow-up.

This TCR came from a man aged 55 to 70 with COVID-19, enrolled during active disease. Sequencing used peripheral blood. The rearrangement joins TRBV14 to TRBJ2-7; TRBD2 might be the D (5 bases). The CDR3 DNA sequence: TGTGCCAGCAGCCTACTAGGGTTCCGAAACGAGCAGTACTTC. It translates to CASSLLGFRNEQYF.